The next 5 T cell receptor beta chains were all read from a single sample in a study of T cell changes during pregnancy in multiple sclerosis. TCRdb's table, derived via immunoSEQ multiplex PCR, lists solely in-frame clones and lacks some. The sample holds around 95,000 clones, 94% seen once. The sample here was peripheral blood, taken after pregnancy. These receptors were collected from a female donor in good health, enrolled as a control in a pregnancy study.

The chain joins TRBV20-1 to TRBJ2-7; a possible D gene is TRBD2 (6 bases). CDR1 is DFQATT, CDR2 SNEGSKA, per germline (reference sequence). CDR3 size: 11 residues. Trimming stripped 0 bases from V and 7 bases from J, with 7 bases between. For the CDR3, the DNA is TGCAGTGCTAGAGATCGGGGGGAGCAGTACTTC. Translation: CSARDRGEQYF.

This chain joins TRBV7-9 and TRBJ1-2; TRBD1 matches 7 bases. The CDR3 has 16 residues. Germline values: CDR1 SEHNR, CDR2 FQNEAQ (reference sequence). V lost 5 bases and J lost 4; bases outside the gene matches: 13. CDR3 protein: CASSTAPGTALYGYTF. Here the CDR3 DNA reads TGTGCCAGCAGCACGGCGCCCGGGACAGCTCTCTATGGCTACACCTTC.

This clone was found once. The genes are TRBV10-3 and TRBJ1-2; D might be TRBD1 (6 bases). CDR1 ENHRY and CDR2 SYGVKD come from the germline V gene. This CDR3 contains 13 residues. V gave up 5 bases and J gave up 5 bases, with 12 bases separating them. The CDR3 nucleotides are TGTGCCATCAGTCGGGACACAGTATATGGCTACACCTTC. It encodes CAISRDTVYGYTF.

The V call is TRBV28, the J call TRBJ1-1; tentatively, D is TRBD1 (6 bases). The ends were cut back, 1 base at V and 9 bases at J, with 12 bases in the middle. CDR1 and CDR2 (germline): MDHEN, SYDVKM. This CDR3 spans 13 amino acids. CDR3 DNA sequence: TGTGCCAGCAGTTTATTGGGGGCGTGGAAAGCTTTCTTT. Its translation: CASSLLGAWKAFF.

The chain is built from TRBV7-8 and TRBJ2-3; 9 bases map to TRBD2. J lost 6 bases, V lost 8 bases, and 6 bases had no gene match. This CDR3 comprises 13 residues. Per germline, CDR1 SGHVS and CDR2 FQNEAQ. The CDR3 coding sequence is TGTGCCAGCGCTAGCGGGACCTCGGATACGCAGTATTTT. It encodes CASASGTSDTQYF.